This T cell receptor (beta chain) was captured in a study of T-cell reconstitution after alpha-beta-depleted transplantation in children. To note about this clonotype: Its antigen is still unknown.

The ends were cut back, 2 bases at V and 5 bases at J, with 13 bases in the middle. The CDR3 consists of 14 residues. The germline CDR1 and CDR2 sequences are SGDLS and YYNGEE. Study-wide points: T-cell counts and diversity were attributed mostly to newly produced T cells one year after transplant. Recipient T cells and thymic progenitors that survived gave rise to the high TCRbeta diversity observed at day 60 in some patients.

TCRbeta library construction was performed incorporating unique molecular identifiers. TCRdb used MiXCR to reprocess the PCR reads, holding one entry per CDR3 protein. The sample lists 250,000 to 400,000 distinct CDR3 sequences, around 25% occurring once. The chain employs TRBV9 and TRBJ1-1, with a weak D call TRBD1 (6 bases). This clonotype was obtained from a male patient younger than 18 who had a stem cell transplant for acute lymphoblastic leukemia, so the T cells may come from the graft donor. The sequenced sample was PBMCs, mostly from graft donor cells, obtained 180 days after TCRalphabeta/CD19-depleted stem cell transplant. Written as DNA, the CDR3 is TGTGCCAGCAGCGTTGGAGGGGGAGGAACTGAAGCTTTCTTT. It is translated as CASSVGGGGTEAFF.